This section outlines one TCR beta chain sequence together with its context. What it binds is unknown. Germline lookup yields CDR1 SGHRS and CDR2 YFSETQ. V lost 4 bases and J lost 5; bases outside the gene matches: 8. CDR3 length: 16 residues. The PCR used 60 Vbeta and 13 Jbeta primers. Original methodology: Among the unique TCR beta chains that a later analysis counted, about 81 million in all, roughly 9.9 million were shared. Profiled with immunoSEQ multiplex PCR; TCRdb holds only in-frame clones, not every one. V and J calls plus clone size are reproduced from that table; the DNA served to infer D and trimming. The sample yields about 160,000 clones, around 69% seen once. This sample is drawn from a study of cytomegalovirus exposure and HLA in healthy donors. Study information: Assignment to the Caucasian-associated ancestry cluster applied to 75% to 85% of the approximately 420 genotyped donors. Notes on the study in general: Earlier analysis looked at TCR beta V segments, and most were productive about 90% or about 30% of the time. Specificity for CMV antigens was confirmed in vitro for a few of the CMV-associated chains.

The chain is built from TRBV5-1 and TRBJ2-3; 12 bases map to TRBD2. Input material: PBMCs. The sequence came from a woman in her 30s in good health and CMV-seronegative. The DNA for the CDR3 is TGCGCCAGCAGCCATACTAGCGGGAGGAAAGTAGATACGCAGTATTTT. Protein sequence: CASSHTSGRKVDTQYF.